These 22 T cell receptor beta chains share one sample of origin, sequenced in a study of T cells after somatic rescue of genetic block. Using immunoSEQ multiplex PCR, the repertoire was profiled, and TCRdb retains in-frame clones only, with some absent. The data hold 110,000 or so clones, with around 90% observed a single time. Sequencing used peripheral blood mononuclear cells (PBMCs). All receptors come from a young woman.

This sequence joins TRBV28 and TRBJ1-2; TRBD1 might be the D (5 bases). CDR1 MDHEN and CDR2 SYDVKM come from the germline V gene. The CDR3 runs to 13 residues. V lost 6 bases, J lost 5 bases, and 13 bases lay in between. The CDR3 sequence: CASRLTVEYGYTF. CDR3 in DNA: TGTGCCAGCAGACTGACAGTAGAATATGGCTACACCTTC.

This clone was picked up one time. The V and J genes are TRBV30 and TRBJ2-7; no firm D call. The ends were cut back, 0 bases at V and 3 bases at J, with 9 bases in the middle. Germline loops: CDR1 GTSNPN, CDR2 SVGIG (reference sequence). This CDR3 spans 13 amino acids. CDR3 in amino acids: CAWSVVVVYEQYF. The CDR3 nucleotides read TGTGCCTGGAGTGTTGTAGTTGTCTACGAGCAGTACTTC. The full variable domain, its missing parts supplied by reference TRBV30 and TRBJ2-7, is SQTIHQWPATLVQPVGSPLSLECTVEGTSNPNLYWYRQAAGRGLQLLFYSVGIGQISSEVPQNLSASRPQDRQFILSSKKLLLSDSGFYLCAWSVVVVYEQYFGPGTRLTVT.

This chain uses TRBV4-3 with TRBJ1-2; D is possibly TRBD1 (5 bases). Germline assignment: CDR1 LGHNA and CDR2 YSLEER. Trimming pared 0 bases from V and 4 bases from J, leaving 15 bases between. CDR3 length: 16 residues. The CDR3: CASSQDRVRQGYGYTF. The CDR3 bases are TGCGCCAGCAGCCAAGACCGAGTCCGGCAGGGCTATGGCTACACCTTC.

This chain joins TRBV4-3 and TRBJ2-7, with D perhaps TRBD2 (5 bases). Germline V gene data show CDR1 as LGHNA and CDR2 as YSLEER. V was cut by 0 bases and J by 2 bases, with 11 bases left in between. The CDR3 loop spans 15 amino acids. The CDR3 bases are TGCGCCAGCAGCCAAGATCTCCTCGGGACCTACGAGCAGTACTTC. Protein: CASSQDLLGTYEQYF.

The CDR3 coding sequence is TGTGCCAGCACCCGCGGCCCGGGAAACACCATATATTTT. This encodes CASTRGPGNTIYF. This chain joins TRBV6-5 and TRBJ1-3, with D unclear. The CDR3 spans 13 residues. Looked up from germline, CDR1 is MNHEY and CDR2 is SVGAGI. V was clipped by 7 bases and J by 4 bases, with 11 bases between them.

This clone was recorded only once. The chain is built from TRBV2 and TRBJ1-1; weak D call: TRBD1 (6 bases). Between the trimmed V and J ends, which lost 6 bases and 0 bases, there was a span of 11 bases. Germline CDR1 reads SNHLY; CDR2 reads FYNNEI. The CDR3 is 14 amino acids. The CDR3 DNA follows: TGTGCCAGCAGCGAAACAGGGTTGAACACTGAAGCTTTCTTT. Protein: CASSETGLNTEAFF.

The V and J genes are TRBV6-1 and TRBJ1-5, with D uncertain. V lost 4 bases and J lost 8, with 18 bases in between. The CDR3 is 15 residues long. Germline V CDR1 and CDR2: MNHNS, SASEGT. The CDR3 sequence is CASSGTRAAPEPQHF. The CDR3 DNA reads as TGTGCCAGCAGTGGAACTAGGGCAGCCCCGGAGCCCCAGCATTTT.

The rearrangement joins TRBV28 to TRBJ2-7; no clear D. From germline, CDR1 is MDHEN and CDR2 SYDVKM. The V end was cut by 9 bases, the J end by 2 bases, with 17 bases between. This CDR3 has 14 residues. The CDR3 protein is CASLPGLQPYEQYF. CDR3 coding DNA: TGTGCCAGTCTTCCCGGGCTACAGCCCTACGAGCAGTACTTC.

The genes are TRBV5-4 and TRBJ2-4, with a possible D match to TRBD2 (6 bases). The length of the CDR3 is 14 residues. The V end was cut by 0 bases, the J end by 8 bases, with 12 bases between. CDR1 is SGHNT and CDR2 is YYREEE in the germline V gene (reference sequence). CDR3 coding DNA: TGTGCCAGCAGCTTGGGTGCGGGGTTGGACATTCAGTACTTC. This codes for CASSLGAGLDIQYF.

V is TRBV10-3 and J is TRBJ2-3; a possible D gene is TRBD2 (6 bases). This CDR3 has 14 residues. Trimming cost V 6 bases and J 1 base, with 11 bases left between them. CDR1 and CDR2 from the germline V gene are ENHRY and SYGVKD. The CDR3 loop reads CAIRRGAGTDTQYF. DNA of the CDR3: TGTGCCATCAGGCGCGGGGCCGGCACAGATACGCAGTATTTT.

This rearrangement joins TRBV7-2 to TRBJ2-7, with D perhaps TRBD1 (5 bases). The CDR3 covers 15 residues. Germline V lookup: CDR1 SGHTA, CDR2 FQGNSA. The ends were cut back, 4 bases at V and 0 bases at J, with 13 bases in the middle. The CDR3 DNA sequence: TGTGCCAGCAGCTCCGAGCTGACAGCCTCCTACGAGCAGTACTTC. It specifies CASSSELTASYEQYF.

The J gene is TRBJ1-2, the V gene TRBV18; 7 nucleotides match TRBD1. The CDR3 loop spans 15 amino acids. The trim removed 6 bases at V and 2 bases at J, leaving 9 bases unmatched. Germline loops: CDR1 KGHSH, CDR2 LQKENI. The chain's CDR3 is CASSDLGQQNYGYTF. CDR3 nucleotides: TGTGCCAGCTCGGATTTGGGACAGCAAAACTATGGCTACACCTTC.

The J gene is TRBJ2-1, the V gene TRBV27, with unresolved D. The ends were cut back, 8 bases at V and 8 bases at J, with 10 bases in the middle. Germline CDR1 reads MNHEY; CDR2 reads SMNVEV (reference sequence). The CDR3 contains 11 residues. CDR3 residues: CASPRADEQFF. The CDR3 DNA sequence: TGTGCCAGCCCCCGAGCCGATGAGCAGTTCTTC.

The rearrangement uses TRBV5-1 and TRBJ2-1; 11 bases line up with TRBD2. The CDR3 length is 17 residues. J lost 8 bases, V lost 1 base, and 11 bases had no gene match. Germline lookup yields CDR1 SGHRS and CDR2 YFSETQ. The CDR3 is CASSLTTSGGIGDEQFF. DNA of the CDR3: TGCGCCAGCAGCTTGACCACTAGCGGGGGCATCGGCGATGAGCAGTTCTTC. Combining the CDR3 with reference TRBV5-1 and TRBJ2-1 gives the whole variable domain KAGVTQTPRYLIKTRGQQVTLSCSPISGHRSVSWYQQTPGQGLQFLFEYFSETQRNKGNFPGRFSGRQFSNSRSEMNVSTLELGDSALYLCASSLTTSGGIGDEQFFGPGTRLTVL.

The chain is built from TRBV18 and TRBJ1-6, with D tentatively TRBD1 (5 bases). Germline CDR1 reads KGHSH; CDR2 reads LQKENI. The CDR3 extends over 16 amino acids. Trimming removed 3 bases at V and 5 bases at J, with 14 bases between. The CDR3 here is CASSPSTGSNNSPLHF. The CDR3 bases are TGTGCCAGCTCACCCTCCACAGGATCGAATAATTCACCCCTCCACTTT.

CDR3 in amino acids: CASSLAGRTNTEAFF. The CDR3, as DNA: TGTGCCAGCAGTCTAGCGGGAAGAACGAACACTGAAGCTTTCTTT. The chain is built from TRBV27 and TRBJ1-1, with unresolved D. V gave up 5 bases and J gave up 1 base, with 14 bases separating them. The germline gives CDR1 MNHEY, CDR2 SMNVEV (reference sequence). The CDR3 is 15 residues long.

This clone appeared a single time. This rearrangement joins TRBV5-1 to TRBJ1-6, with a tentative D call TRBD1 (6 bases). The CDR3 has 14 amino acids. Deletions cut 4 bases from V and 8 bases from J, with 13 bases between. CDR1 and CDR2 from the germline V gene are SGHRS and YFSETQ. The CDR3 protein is CASSVTGRDSPLHF. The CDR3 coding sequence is TGCGCCAGCAGCGTTACAGGGAGGGATTCACCCCTCCACTTT.

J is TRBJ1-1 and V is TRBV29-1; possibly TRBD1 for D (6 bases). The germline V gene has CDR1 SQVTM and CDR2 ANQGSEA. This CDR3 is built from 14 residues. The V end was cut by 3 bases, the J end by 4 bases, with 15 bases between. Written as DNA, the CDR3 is TGCAGCGTTGATAAACAGGGCGAAGGCACTGAAGCTTTCTTT. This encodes CSVDKQGEGTEAFF.

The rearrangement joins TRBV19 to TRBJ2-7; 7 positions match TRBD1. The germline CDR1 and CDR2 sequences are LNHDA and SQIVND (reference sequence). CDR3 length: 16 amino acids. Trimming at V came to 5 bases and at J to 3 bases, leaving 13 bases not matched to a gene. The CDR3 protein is CASSQQAPTGYYEQYF. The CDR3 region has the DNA TGTGCCAGTAGTCAACAGGCGCCGACAGGGTACTACGAGCAGTACTTC.

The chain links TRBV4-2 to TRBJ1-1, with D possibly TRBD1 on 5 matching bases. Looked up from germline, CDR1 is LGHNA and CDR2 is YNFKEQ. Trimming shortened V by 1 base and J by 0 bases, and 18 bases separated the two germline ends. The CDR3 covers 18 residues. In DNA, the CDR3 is TGTGCCAGCAGCCAAGGGTTGGCAGGGACCCTTTTGAACACTGAAGCTTTCTTT. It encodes CASSQGLAGTLLNTEAFF.

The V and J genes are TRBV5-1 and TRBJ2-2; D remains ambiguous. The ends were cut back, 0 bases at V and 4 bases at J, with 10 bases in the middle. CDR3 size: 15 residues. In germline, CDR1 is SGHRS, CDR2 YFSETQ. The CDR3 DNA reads TGCGCCAGCAGCTTGGCGGTTTTGGGCACCGGGGAGCTGTTTTTT. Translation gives CASSLAVLGTGELFF. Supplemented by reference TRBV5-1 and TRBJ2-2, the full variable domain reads KAGVTQTPRYLIKTRGQQVTLSCSPISGHRSVSWYQQTPGQGLQFLFEYFSETQRNKGNFPGRFSGRQFSNSRSEMNVSTLELGDSALYLCASSLAVLGTGELFFGEGSRLTVL.

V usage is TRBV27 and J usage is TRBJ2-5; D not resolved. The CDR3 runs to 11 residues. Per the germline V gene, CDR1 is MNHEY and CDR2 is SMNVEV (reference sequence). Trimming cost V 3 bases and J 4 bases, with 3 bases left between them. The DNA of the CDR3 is TGTGCCAGCAGTTTGGGAGAGACCCAGTACTTC. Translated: CASSLGETQYF.